This is a list of T cell receptor beta chains from one sample in a study of PD-1 blockade in classical Hodgkin lymphoma. Produced via immunoSEQ multiplex PCR; TCRdb's table is partial and in-frame only. The profile shows about 110,000 clones, approximately 89% of them singletons. This specimen consisted of peripheral blood mononuclear cells (PBMCs), obtained before the fourth cycle of nivolumab. Receptors were obtained from a human donor with classical Hodgkin lymphoma. The CDR3 runs from the conserved cysteine through the conserved F or W. A D gene is named only where the DNA matches it firmly. Part of the rows lack a size; the others show once, few, many or a class for expanded clones.

j_call d_call v_call clone_size cdr3_nt cdr3_aa
TRBJ1-5 - TRBV18 - TGTGCCAGCTCACCTCTAGGTAGTAGCAATCAGCCCCAGCATTTT CASSPLGSSNQPQHF
TRBJ1-2 - TRBV6-1 once TGTGCCAGCAGTGAAGAAGGTACAGGACGCTACGGCTACACCTTC CASSEEGTGRYGYTF
TRBJ1-1 - TRBV30 - TGTGCCTGGAGCCAGGGTATGATGACTGAAGCTTTCTTT CAWSQGMMTEAFF
TRBJ1-1 - TRBV5-1 - TGCGCCAGCAGCCCAACTCCGGGGACGTCCTTTCTCGGGGGCACTGAAGCTTTCTTT CASSPTPGTSFLGGTEAFF
TRBJ1-1 - TRBV30 once TGTGCCGGGACTAAGGGGTCGGATGAAGCTTTCTTT CAGTKGSDEAFF
TRBJ2-4 - TRBV27 - TGTGCCAGCAGTTTAGAGGGTCCGAGGAACATTCAGTACTTC CASSLEGPRNIQYF
TRBJ2-7 TRBD2 TRBV7-9 - TGTGCCAGCAGCTCCCCTGGTATGGGGAGGGTCGAGCAGTACTTC CASSSPGMGRVEQYF
TRBJ2-1 - TRBV13 once TGTGCCAGCAGCTTAGAGGAGTACCGCCGGAATGAGCAGTTCTTC CASSLEEYRRNEQFF
TRBJ1-2 - TRBV28 - TGTGCCAGCAGTTCGCAGGGGAACTATGGCTACACCTTC CASSSQGNYGYTF
TRBJ2-4 TRBD2 TRBV14 - TGTGCCAGCAGCCAAGTAGCGGGATTGGCCAAAAACATTCAGTACTTC CASSQVAGLAKNIQYF
TRBJ2-5 TRBD2 TRBV6-6 - TGTGCCAGCAGTACTCCGACCGGGACTAGCAGCGAGACCCAGTACTTC CASSTPTGTSSETQYF
TRBJ2-5 TRBD2 TRBV4-1 - TGCGCCAGCAGCCAAGATCCCCCTAGCGGGAGTGGGGTGGGAGAGACCCAGTACTTC CASSQDPPSGSGVGETQYF
TRBJ1-1 - TRBV5-1 once TGCGCCAGCAGCCCGCGACACATGAACACTGAAGCTTTCTTT CASSPRHMNTEAFF
TRBJ2-5 - TRBV2 - TGTGCCAGCAGTGAAAAGGGAGAGACCCAGTACTTC CASSEKGETQYF
TRBJ1-4 - TRBV5-5 - TGTGCCAGCAGCCCTCAGTGGAGCGTGGCCGAAAAACTGTTTTTT CASSPQWSVAEKLFF
TRBJ2-2 TRBD2 TRBV7-6 - TGTGCCAGCAGCCCACCCATAGCGGGAGGGCCCGGGGAGCTGTTTTTT CASSPPIAGGPGELFF
TRBJ1-1 - TRBV11-3 - TGTGCCAGCAGCTGGGGGGAGAACACTGAAGCTTTCTTT CASSWGENTEAFF
TRBJ1-1 - TRBV29-1 - TGCAGCGTCCTGCCGGGACAACTATTAAACACTGAAGCTTTCTTT CSVLPGQLLNTEAFF
TRBJ2-7 TRBD2 TRBV27 - TGTGCCAGCAGGTCCGGGACTAGCGGGAGACTAATTGACGAGCAGTACTTC CASRSGTSGRLIDEQYF
TRBJ2-1 - TRBV4-1 - TGCGCCAGCAGCCTCCTGGCCGGTGATGAGCAGTTCTTC CASSLLAGDEQFF
TRBJ2-2 TRBD2 TRBV2 - TGTGCCAGCATACTAGCGCCGAACACCGGGGAGCTGTTTTTT CASILAPNTGELFF
TRBJ2-7 TRBD1 TRBV4-3 - TGCGCCAGCAGCCAAGGCCGGGACAGCAGGAACGAGCAGTACTTC CASSQGRDSRNEQYF
TRBJ2-5 - TRBV2 - TGTGCCAGCAGTGAGGAGACCCAGTACTTC CASSEETQYF
TRBJ2-5 - TRBV29-1 - TGCAGCGTTGACGGCAGGAGTAGGGACCAGTACTTC CSVDGRSRDQYF
TRBJ2-5 TRBD2 TRBV27 - TGTGCCAGCAGTTTTAGCGGGATGGAGACCCAGTACTTC CASSFSGMETQYF
TRBJ1-2 - TRBV6-5 - TGTGCCAGCAGTTTAGGATTGGACAGTACCCACTATGGCTACACCTTC CASSLGLDSTHYGYTF
TRBJ2-1 - TRBV10-3 - TGTGCCATCGGGCGGGATGTCGATGAGCAGTTCTTC CAIGRDVDEQFF
TRBJ1-5 - TRBV30 - TGTGCCTGGAGTGTACAGAACAGTGGCAATCAGCCCCAGCATTTT CAWSVQNSGNQPQHF
TRBJ2-2 TRBD1 TRBV6-1 once TGTGCCAGCAGGACAGGGACCGGGGAGCTGTTTTTT CASRTGTGELFF
TRBJ2-3 - TRBV5-6 - TGTGCCAGCAGGAGCCTAGATACGCAGTATTTT CASRSLDTQYF
TRBJ2-3 - TRBV2 - TGTGCCAGCAGTGTCCAAACAGGGCTCCAGCCGTATTTT CASSVQTGLQPYF
TRBJ1-2 TRBD1 TRBV28 - TGTGCCAGCAGTTTACCTCGGACAGGAGGGACCTTC CASSLPRTGGTF
TRBJ2-7 - TRBV27 - TGTGCCAGCAGTTTATCCAGGGAGCCCTACGAGCAGTACTTC CASSLSREPYEQYF
TRBJ2-3 - TRBV5-1 - TGCGCCAGCAGCTTGGGAGAAGGCACAGATACGCAGTATTTT CASSLGEGTDTQYF
TRBJ2-7 - TRBV5-4 - TGTGCCAGCAGCTTACAGGGCCCGGAGCAGTACTTC CASSLQGPEQYF
TRBJ2-5 - TRBV9 - TGTGCCAGCAGCGTAACTCCTCAAGAGACCCAGTACTTC CASSVTPQETQYF
TRBJ1-2 - TRBV7-9 - TGTGCCAGCAGCTTAGATAATTTCGGGACGGACCAGTACTTTGGCTACACCTTC CASSLDNFGTDQYFGYTF
TRBJ2-2 TRBD2 TRBV27 - TGTGCCAGCAGTACTGCCGGGACTAGCGGGTCCGGGGAGCTGTTTTTT CASSTAGTSGSGELFF
TRBJ1-1 TRBD1 TRBV6-1 - TGTGCCAGCAGTGAGTCGCAGGGGGTTACTGAAGCTTTCTTT CASSESQGVTEAFF
TRBJ2-7 - TRBV2 - TGTGCCAGCAGTGCTAACTACGAGCAGTACTTC CASSANYEQYF
TRBJ2-5 TRBD1 TRBV5-1 - TGCGCCAGCAGCTTGGCCCAGACGACAGGGAAGACCCAGTACTTC CASSLAQTTGKTQYF
TRBJ2-7 TRBD1 TRBV27 - TGTGCCAGCAGTTTAGGACCGGGACAGATCTACGAGCAGTACTTC CASSLGPGQIYEQYF
TRBJ1-3 - TRBV12-5 - TGTGCTAGTGCCTCAAGCTTGGGGACCGGGAAGCCTGGAAACACCATATATTTT CASASSLGTGKPGNTIYF
TRBJ1-1 TRBD1 TRBV5-1 - TGCGCCAGCAGCTTCGGGCAGGGGGGCACTGAAGCTTTCTTT CASSFGQGGTEAFF
TRBJ1-4 TRBD1 TRBV4-1 - TGCGCCAGCAGCCAAGGGACAGGGGGCGAGTTCGAAAAACTGTTTTTT CASSQGTGGEFEKLFF
TRBJ1-1 - TRBV29-1 - TGCAGCGTTCGCATGGGGGGAAGGACTGAAGCTTTCTTT CSVRMGGRTEAFF
TRBJ2-7 - TRBV6-1 - TGTGCCAGCAGTGATGGAGACATCGACTACGAGCAGTACTTC CASSDGDIDYEQYF
TRBJ1-5 TRBD1 TRBV15 - TGTGCCACCCGGACAGGGGGCGCGGGCAATCAGCCCCAGCATTTT CATRTGGAGNQPQHF
TRBJ1-1 - TRBV4-1 - TGCGCCAGCAGCCAAGTTGGGACACTTAACACTGAAGCTTTCTTT CASSQVGTLNTEAFF